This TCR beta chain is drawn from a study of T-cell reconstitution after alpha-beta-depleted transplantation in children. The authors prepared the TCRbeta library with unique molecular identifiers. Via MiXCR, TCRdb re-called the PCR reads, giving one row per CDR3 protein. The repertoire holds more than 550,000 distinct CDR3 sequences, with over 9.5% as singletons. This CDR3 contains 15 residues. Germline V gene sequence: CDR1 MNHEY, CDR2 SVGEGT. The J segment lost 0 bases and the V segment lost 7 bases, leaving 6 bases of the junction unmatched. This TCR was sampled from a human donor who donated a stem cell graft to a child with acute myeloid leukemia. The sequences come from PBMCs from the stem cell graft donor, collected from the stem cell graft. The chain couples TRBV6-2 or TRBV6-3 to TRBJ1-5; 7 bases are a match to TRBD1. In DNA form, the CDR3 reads TGTGCCAGCACCATCAGGGGGAATAGCAATCAGCCCCAGCATTTT. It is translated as CASTIRGNSNQPQHF.